This T cell receptor (beta chain) was obtained from a study of human T cells and chemical hapten exposure. About the research overall: Per-sample TCR yield variation was attributed mainly to small pooled library volume differences. Study-level results: Compared to controls, expanded TCRs made significantly more large clusters of similar CDR3s.

Attachment of unique molecular identifiers to individual cDNA molecules was performed in the library. Original processing notes: TCR counts had a median of approximately 87,000 per sample and spanned roughly 20,000 to 750,000. TCRdb ran MiXCR on the RACE reads and lists one entry per CDR3 protein. These V and J calls are TCRdb output, not the study's own analysis. This sample carries fewer than 90,000 distinct CDR3 sequences, 5% to 8.5% of them seen once, and the ten largest clones take 1.3%. The table lists this clonotype with many counts. Its antigen is not known. CDR1 and CDR2 (germline): DFQATT, SNEGSKA (reference sequence). V was trimmed by 5 bases and J by 7 bases, leaving 7 bases between them. The length of the CDR3 is 10 residues. Indicated time point: patch test 2, 6 weeks after DPC sensitization. Stated treatment: therapeutic diphenylcyclopropenone sensitization with weekly scalp DPC.

Sequencing used whole blood, obtained in connection with sensitization to the hapten diphenylcyclopropenone (DPC). The TCR comes from a woman aged 25 to 39 with alopecia areata. Some clones in this sample may be carry-over from other donors' samples. This chain connects TRBV20-1 to TRBJ2-3; D gene ambiguous. The CDR3 DNA is TGCAGTGCTTCTGGGTATACGCAGTATTTT. This encodes CSASGYTQYF.